This T cell receptor (beta chain) was documented in a study of blood T cell repertoires in COVID-19. Repertoires were generated with immunoSEQ multiplex PCR, while TCRdb's copy carries only in-frame clones and drops some. The sample carries around 77,000 clones, roughly 90% recorded once. Trimming cost V 2 bases and J 9 bases, with 8 bases left between them. Per germline, CDR1 SGHTA and CDR2 FQGNSA. CDR3 length: 13 amino acids. The sequence was collected from a woman older than 75 with active or convalescent COVID-19. The source material was peripheral blood. J is TRBJ1-6 and V is TRBV7-2; D perhaps matches TRBD1 (6 bases). CDR3 in DNA: TGTGCCAGCAGCTTACAGGGGAGTTCACCCCTCCACTTT. Its translation: CASSLQGSSPLHF.